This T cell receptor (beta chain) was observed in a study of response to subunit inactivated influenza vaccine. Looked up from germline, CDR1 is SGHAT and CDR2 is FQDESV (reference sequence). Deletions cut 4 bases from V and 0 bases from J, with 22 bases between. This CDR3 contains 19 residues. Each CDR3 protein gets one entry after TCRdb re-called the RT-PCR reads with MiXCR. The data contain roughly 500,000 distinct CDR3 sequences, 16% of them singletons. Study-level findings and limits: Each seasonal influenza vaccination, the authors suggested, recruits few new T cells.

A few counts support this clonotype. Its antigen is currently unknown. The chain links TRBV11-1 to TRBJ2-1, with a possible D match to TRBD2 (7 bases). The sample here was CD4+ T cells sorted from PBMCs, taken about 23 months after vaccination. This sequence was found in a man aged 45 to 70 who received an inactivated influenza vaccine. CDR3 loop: CASSYRMFRGGSSYNEQFF. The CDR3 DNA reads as TGTGCCAGCAGCTACCGAATGTTCAGGGGCGGGAGCTCCTACAATGAGCAGTTCTTC.